Each of the 24 T cell receptor beta chains below was sequenced from the same sample in a study of post-analysis software for immune sequencing data. Findings and limits, study-wide: Five or six TRBV segments, TRBV5-6, TRBV5-1 and TRBV20-1 among them, were found more frequent in patients than controls.

No cognate antigen is known for these TCRs. Carried by the TCR beta cDNA libraries were unique molecular identifiers. One entry per CDR3 protein results from TCRdb running MiXCR on the PCR reads. The sample has roughly 620,000 distinct CDR3 sequences, about 44% seen once. What was sequenced was blood. These receptors originate from a girl aged 5 to 17 with multiple sclerosis.

This clonotype has more than one count but fewer than ten. This chain links TRBV7-8 with TRBJ2-7; TRBD2 matches at 14 bases. J gave up 6 bases and V 5 bases, and 6 bases lay outside the gene matches. CDR3 length equals 15 residues. Germline loops: CDR1 SGHVS, CDR2 FQNEAQ. The CDR3 nucleotides are TGTGCCAGCAGCATGGGACTAGCGGGAGTCATCGAGCAGTACTTC. Translating gives CASSMGLAGVIEQYF.

This CDR3 reads CASSFWTTGASSYEQYF. The CDR3 DNA reads as TGTGCCAGCAGCTTTTGGACAACGGGGGCCTCCTCCTACGAGCAGTACTTC. The chain links TRBV7-8 to TRBJ2-7; the D gene could be TRBD1 or TRBD2 (6 bases each). The V end lost 3 bases, the J end lost 0 bases, and 18 bases lay between the germline ends. This CDR3 region has 17 residues. From germline, CDR1 is SGHVS and CDR2 FQNEAQ.

This clonotype has a handful of counts. The chain has TRBV12-3 or TRBV12-4 and TRBJ1-2; D is possibly TRBD1 (5 bases). Trimming removed 6 bases at V and 4 bases at J, with 27 bases between. The CDR3 consists of 18 residues. DNA for the CDR3: TGTGCCAGCAGCTCTAGACAGCCTCGGGCCAAATACGGCTATGGCTACACCTTC. Amino acids: CASSSRQPRAKYGYGYTF.

The chain recombines TRBV7-8 with TRBJ2-5, with D perhaps being TRBD1 or TRBD2 (6 bases each). CDR1 and CDR2 from the germline V gene are SGHVS and FQNEAQ. The V end lost 5 bases, the J end lost 2 bases, and 18 bases lay between the germline ends. CDR3 size: 16 residues. The CDR3 bases are TGTGCCAGCAGCGATCAGGGGAGGCAGGTTCAAGAGACCCAGTACTTC. It codes for CASSDQGRQVQETQYF. Complete variable domain (other parts from reference TRBV7-8 and TRBJ2-5): GAGVSQSPRYKVAKRGQDVALRCDPISGHVSLFWYQQALGQGPEFLTYFQNEAQLDKSGLPSDRFFAERPEGSVSTLKIQRTQQEDSAVYLCASSDQGRQVQETQYFGPGTRLLVL.

The gene calls are TRBV7-6 and TRBJ2-2; D not certain. V gave up 6 bases and J gave up 1 base, with 18 bases separating them. The CDR3 covers 17 residues. CDR1 is SGHVS, CDR2 FNYEAQ, per germline. The DNA for the CDR3 is TGTGCCAGCAGTTTTATCGTATCGAATTGGAACACCGGGGAGCTGTTTTTT. The encoded protein is CASSFIVSNWNTGELFF. The whole variable domain, filled in from reference TRBV7-6 and TRBJ2-2, reads GAGVSQSPRYKVTKRGQDVALRCDPISGHVSLYWYRQALGQGPEFLTYFNYEAQQDKSGLPNDRFSAERPEGSISTLTIQRTEQRDSAMYRCASSFIVSNWNTGELFFGEGSRLTVL.

The chain carries TRBV6-1 and TRBJ2-3; 10 bases fit TRBD2. CDR1 is MNHNS and CDR2 is SASEGT in the germline V gene. V lost 4 bases to trimming and J lost 4 bases; unmatched junction nucleotides: 2. The CDR3 has 14 residues. CDR3 DNA: TGTGCCAGCAGTGGTAGCGGGGGGCCAGATACGCAGTATTTT. This gives the protein CASSGSGGPDTQYF.

V and J are TRBV9 and TRBJ1-1; 7 bases line up with TRBD1. This CDR3 has 15 residues. V lost 4 bases, J lost 1 base, and 7 bases stayed unmatched. The germline V gene encodes CDR1 SGDLS and CDR2 YYNGEE. The CDR3 nucleotides read TGTGCCAGCAGCCCCTGGGACAGTTGGAACACTGAAGCTTTCTTT. This encodes CASSPWDSWNTEAFF.

A note on this clonotype: Because the CDR3 is missing its conserved closing phenylalanine or tryptophan, this is likely a read error. The chain couples TRBV20-1 to TRBJ2-5; TRBD2 aligns across 8 bases. The J call may be in error: the DNA end matches TRBJ2-7 better. Germline V gives CDR1 DFQATT, CDR2 SNEGSKA (reference sequence). The CDR3 consists of 12 residues. CDR3 region: CSASSGTHEQYY. The CDR3 region has the DNA TGCAGTGCTAGTAGCGGGACTCACGAGCAGTACTAC.

This clonotype appeared once. The rearrangement uses TRBV7-2 and TRBJ2-7, with D maybe TRBD2 (5 bases). Germline CDR1 reads SGHTA; CDR2 reads FQGNSA. V was trimmed by 5 bases and J by 0 bases, leaving 20 bases between them. This CDR3 has 17 residues. The CDR3 protein is CASSISPEGSPSYEQYF. Written as DNA, the CDR3 is TGTGCCAGCAGCATTTCCCCCGAGGGATCCCCCTCCTACGAGCAGTACTTC.

The J gene is TRBJ2-1, the V gene TRBV10-3; 11 bases line up with TRBD2. Germline V gene data show CDR1 as ENHRY and CDR2 as SYGVKD. The CDR3 contains 13 residues. The V gene end was trimmed by 8 bases and the J gene end by 7 bases; junction bases not matched to a gene: 4. The CDR3 loop is CAIATSGNNEQFF. The CDR3 coding sequence is TGTGCCATCGCGACTAGCGGGAATAATGAGCAGTTCTTC.

The V gene is TRBV2, the J gene TRBJ2-1; the D gene is possibly TRBD1 (5 bases). With 4 bases removed from V and 10 bases from J, the gap between germline ends came to 14 bases. CDR3 size: 13 residues. Per germline, CDR1 SNHLY and CDR2 FYNNEI. The CDR3 sequence: CASSGGSRVEQFF. Here the CDR3 DNA reads TGTGCCAGCAGTGGGGGCTCCCGCGTGGAGCAGTTCTTC. The variable domain in full, with the rest retrieved from reference TRBV2 and TRBJ2-1, is EPEVTQTPSHQVTQMGQEVILRCVPISNHLYFYWYRQILGQKVEFLVSFYNNEISEKSEIFDDQFSVERPDGSNFTLKIRSTKLEDSAMYFCASSGGSRVEQFFGPGTRLTVL.

The chain couples TRBV4-1 to TRBJ2-4, with 10 bases fitting TRBD2. Trimming removed 0 bases from V and 4 bases from J; junction bases left unmatched: 6. CDR1 is MGHRA, CDR2 YSYEKL, per germline. The CDR3 is 17 residues long. The CDR3 region is CASSQDWSSGGKNIQYF. In DNA form, the CDR3 reads TGCGCCAGCAGCCAAGATTGGAGTAGCGGGGGGAAAAACATTCAGTACTTC.

The chain is built from TRBV5-1 and TRBJ2-1; 11 bases are a match to TRBD2. Per germline, CDR1 SGHRS and CDR2 YFSETQ. There are 16 residues in the CDR3. V gave up 0 bases and J gave up 6 bases; unmatched junction bases: 5. The CDR3 nucleotides are TGCGCCAGCAGCTTGGCAACTAGCGGGAGTAGCAATGAGCAGTTCTTC. Amino acid sequence: CASSLATSGSSNEQFF.

This clonotype showed up many times. V is TRBV5-1 and J is TRBJ2-5; D remains ambiguous. CDR1 and CDR2 (germline): SGHRS, YFSETQ. V lost 0 bases to trimming and J lost 3 bases, with 6 bases between them. This CDR3 has 13 residues. CDR3 nucleotides: TGCGCCAGCAGCTTGGGACTTGAAGAGACCCAGTACTTC. This codes for CASSLGLEETQYF.

This clonotype was seen a few times. The chain is built from TRBV7-3 and TRBJ2-1; no firm D call. CDR1 is SGHTA and CDR2 is FQGTGA in the germline V gene. The CDR3 extends over 13 amino acids. V lost 0 bases, J lost 5 bases, and 5 bases lay in between. The CDR3 DNA sequence: TGTGCCAGCAGCTTAACGAACGACAATGAGCAGTTCTTC. It translates to CASSLTNDNEQFF.

J is TRBJ2-5 and V is TRBV12-5, with a possible D match to TRBD2 (6 bases). V lost 1 base to trimming and J lost 3 bases, with 15 bases between them. The CDR3 extends over 16 amino acids. The V gene's germline CDR1 is LGHNT and CDR2 FRNRAP. The CDR3 region is CASGLDFSTRKETQYF. The CDR3 DNA is TGTGCTAGTGGTTTGGATTTTTCGACTAGAAAAGAGACCCAGTACTTC.

This clonotype appeared a few times. V gene TRBV7-3 combines with J gene TRBJ2-3, with TRBD2 matching 10 bases. CDR3 length: 19 residues. V shed 3 bases and J 0 bases; nucleotides not matched to a gene: 12. Germline CDR1 reads SGHTA; CDR2 reads FQGTGA. CDR3 DNA: TGTGCCAGCAGCTTTTCGCGTAGCGGGGGGCTAACTAGCACAGATACGCAGTATTTT. Amino acids: CASSFSRSGGLTSTDTQYF.

The rearrangement uses TRBV12-3 or TRBV12-4 and TRBJ2-5; TRBD1 agrees at 7 bases. Gene TRBJ2-7 matches the end of the DNA better, so the J call may be wrong. The CDR3 totals 14 residues. The CDR3 loop reads CASSFGDSRYEQYF. The DNA of the CDR3 is TGTGCCAGCAGTTTCGGGGACAGCCGCTACGAGCAGTACTTC.

The J gene is TRBJ2-3, the V gene TRBV12-3 or TRBV12-4; 13 bases are shared with TRBD2. The length of the CDR3 is 19 residues. V was clipped by 5 bases and J by 0 bases; unmatched bases: 11. CDR3 residues: CASSRPTSGGGFSTDTQYF. DNA of the CDR3: TGTGCCAGCAGTCGGCCAACTAGCGGGGGGGGGTTCAGCACAGATACGCAGTATTTT.

V gene TRBV7-2 combines with J gene TRBJ1-6, with a tentative D call TRBD1 (5 bases). The germline CDR1 and CDR2 sequences are SGHTA and FQGNSA. The CDR3 runs to 14 residues. Trimming shortened V by 5 bases and J by 9 bases, and 14 bases separated the two germline ends. CDR3 residues: CASSRDRGPSPLHF. In DNA form, the CDR3 reads TGTGCCAGCAGCCGGGACCGTGGTCCTTCACCCCTCCACTTT.

The chain employs TRBV7-9 and TRBJ2-1; D gene ambiguous. V was pared by 5 bases and J by 15 bases, with 20 bases between. This CDR3 is 13 amino acids long. Germline-derived CDR1 and CDR2 are SEHNR and FQNEAQ (reference sequence). DNA of the CDR3: TGTGCCAGCAGCGCCATCAACCGGGCCGCCGGGTTCTTC. This translates into CASSAINRAAGFF.

The V and J genes are TRBV24-1 and TRBJ2-7; 8 nucleotides align to TRBD1. Germline V gene sequence: CDR1 KGHDR, CDR2 SFDVKD. V dropped 4 bases and J dropped 0; count of bases not matched to a gene: 4. The CDR3 consists of 15 residues. CDR3 in DNA: TGTGCCACCAGTGACGACAGGGGTGGCTCCTACGAGCAGTACTTC. Translating it yields CATSDDRGGSYEQYF.

The gene calls are TRBV29-1 and TRBJ1-3; D possibly corresponds to TRBD1 (5 bases). The CDR3 contains 15 residues. Germline lookup yields CDR1 SQVTM and CDR2 ANQGSEA. Trimming shortened V by 4 bases and J by 2 bases, and 15 bases separated the two germline ends. CDR3 nucleotides: TGCAGCGTTGTCATCAGGGAAGGGGCTGGAAACACCATATATTTT. It translates to CSVVIREGAGNTIYF. The variable domain in full, completed from reference TRBV29-1 and TRBJ1-3, reads SAVISQKPSRDICQRGTSLTIQCQVDSQVTMMFWYRQQPGQSLTLIATANQGSEATYESGFVIDKFPISRPNLTFSTLTVSNMSPEDSSIYLCSVVIREGAGNTIYFGEGSWLTVV.

This clonotype occurred a few times. This may stem from a read error, because a much larger clone lies one nucleotide away. This sequence joins TRBV25-1 and TRBJ2-7, with a weak D call TRBD1 (5 bases). Germline assignment: CDR1 MGHDK and CDR2 SYGVNS. Trimming took off 3 bases at V and 3 bases at J, with 6 bases between the two ends. The CDR3 is made up of 12 amino acids. The CDR3 here is CASSDRDYEQYF. CDR3 in DNA: TGTGCCAGCAGTGACAGGGACTACGAGCAGTACTTC.